This TCR beta chain derives from a study of blood T cells in healthy people across ages. Background on the study: Using template switching, researchers captured about one barcoded beta molecule for each two T cells. Findings of the study overall: Expanded clonotype changes were possibly confounded by unknown donor CMV status. Among T cells, TCR beta diversity per million cells dropped roughly linearly as age rose.

Next came a second PCR, run for roughly 6 to 11 cycles, which used a sample-barcoded 5' primer along with a J-beta primer mix. A template-switch adaptor with 12 random nucleotides tagged each cDNA molecule. Via MiXCR, TCRdb re-called the 5' RACE reads, giving one row per CDR3 protein. The sample records roughly 1,500,000 distinct CDR3 sequences, about 35% being singletons. Worth noting for this clonotype: Its matching antigen is unknown.

Trimming cost V 0 bases and J 10 bases, with 10 bases left between them. This CDR3 comprises 13 residues. Germline loops: CDR1 KGHSH, CDR2 LQKENI. Sequencing was done on a sample of blood. This clonotype originated in a woman in her twenties or thirties in good health. This rearrangement joins TRBV18 to TRBJ2-1; D is unresolved. The DNA of the CDR3 is TGTGCCAGCTCACCACCGGTTTTGGGGGAGCAGTTCTTC. This codes for CASSPPVLGEQFF.